This T cell receptor (beta chain) derives from a study of blood T cell repertoires in COVID-19. Looking at the study overall: Donors in the United States, Italy and Spain gave samples during acute or convalescent COVID-19. PBMCs, B-cell-depleted T cells, or T cells provided the cDNA or gDNA that made up the material.

As processed by the authors: Reference gene primer amplification gave estimated nucleated cell counts. Only in-frame clones appear in the TCRdb table, and some are missing; sequencing was by immunoSEQ multiplex PCR. For V, J and clone size, that table is used; D and trimming come from the DNA. The table has 280,000 or so clones, 85% seen once; the top ten hold 13%. This clone was picked up a small number of times. The CDR3 totals 15 residues. Germline V gene lookup returns CDR1 SNHLY and CDR2 FYNNEI. Trimming removed 6 bases at V and 3 bases at J, with 15 bases between. Sequencing was done on a sample of peripheral blood. The J gene is TRBJ1-5, the V gene TRBV2; the D is unclear. The sequence derives from a human donor in a cohort sampled during active COVID-19. The DNA of the CDR3 is TGTGCCAGCAGCGCGAATTATAATACCAATCAGCCCCAGCATTTT. This encodes CASSANYNTNQPQHF.